This entry features one TCR beta chain sequence. The data are from a study of blood T cell repertoires in COVID-19. Measured with immunoSEQ multiplex PCR; TCRdb has only the in-frame clones, and not every one. This sample has 50,000 to 55,000 clones, with 89% found just once. Sequenced: peripheral blood. This receptor was obtained from a man aged 55 to 70 with active COVID-19.

The CDR3 reads CASSVEREGFYEQYF. CDR3 DNA: TGTGCCAGCAGCGTAGAAAGGGAGGGCTTTTACGAGCAGTACTTC. The chain employs TRBV9 and TRBJ2-7; 7 positions agree with TRBD2. The CDR3 is made up of 15 amino acids. The germline gives CDR1 SGDLS, CDR2 YYNGEE. V was clipped by 0 bases and J by 4 bases; unmatched bases: 7.